This TCR beta chain was profiled in a study of blood T cell repertoires in COVID-19. Overall study context: The origin of the acute and convalescent COVID-19 samples was the United States, Italy and Spain. From T cells, B-cell-depleted T cells, or PBMCs came the material, which was cDNA or gDNA.

The V gene lost 0 bases and the J gene lost 10 bases, with 13 bases spanning the gap. The CDR3 runs 15 residues. Germline V gene lookup returns CDR1 ENHRY and CDR2 SYGVKD. Authors' processing steps: Estimated nucleated cell counts came from reference gene primer amplification. Using immunoSEQ multiplex PCR, the repertoire was profiled, and TCRdb retains in-frame clones only, with some absent. V and J calls and clone size follow that table, whereas D and trimming were derived from the DNA. This sample has 150,000 to 200,000 clones; 88% occur once, and the top ten carry 6%. This receptor was identified in a man aged 40-55 years with active or convalescent COVID-19. Sequencing was done on a sample of peripheral blood. The chain employs TRBV10-3 and TRBJ1-6, with D possibly being TRBD1 (6 bases). The CDR3 nucleotides read TGTGCCATCAGTGAGTCGGGCCAGGGGAGCTCACCCCTCCACTTT. It translates to CAISESGQGSSPLHF.